One and the same sample provided the 12 T cell receptor beta chains below, sequenced in a study of CD8 T cells in ankylosing spondylitis. Using its own MiXCR run on the 5' RACE reads, TCRdb lists one record per CDR3 protein. This table has 500,000 to 550,000 distinct CDR3 sequences, approximately 11% appearing once. Study findings and constraints: What appeared characteristic of ankylosing spondylitis blood was a TCR beta motif of fewer than ten highly homologous variants.

These receptors have no known antigen. The sample was blood, either unsorted or a sorted T cell fraction (not recorded which). These receptors all stem from a male donor with ankylosing spondylitis.

V is TRBV18 and J is TRBJ1-2, with a weak D call TRBD1 (6 bases). Deletions cut 3 bases from V and 0 bases from J, with 29 bases between. Germline lookup yields CDR1 KGHSH and CDR2 LQKENI. The CDR3 runs to 21 residues. In nucleotides, the CDR3 is TGTGCCAGCTCACCCGTGGTAGGGACAACATTAACCCTCCAACCTAACTATGGCTACACCTTC. Amino acids: CASSPVVGTTLTLQPNYGYTF. Together with reference TRBV18 and TRBJ1-2, the CDR3 gives the full variable domain: NAGVMQNPRHLVRRRGQEARLRCSPMKGHSHVYWYRQLPEEGLKFMVYLQKENIIDESGMPKERFSAEFPKEGPSILRIQQVVRGDSAAYFCASSPVVGTTLTLQPNYGYTFGSGTRLTVV.

V is TRBV5-1 and J is TRBJ1-2; no reliable D call. The CDR3 consists of 13 residues. The germline V gene encodes CDR1 SGHRS and CDR2 YFSETQ. Trimming took off 7 bases at V and 5 bases at J, with 15 bases between the two ends. Written as DNA, the CDR3 is TGCGCCAGCTCTTCGACGGTACAATATGGCTACACCTTC. This sequence encodes CASSSTVQYGYTF.

The chain carries TRBV6-5 and TRBJ2-4; 12 bases align to TRBD1. CDR3 size: 15 residues. The trim removed 4 bases at V and 7 bases at J, leaving 5 bases unmatched. The germline V gene encodes CDR1 MNHEY and CDR2 SVGAGI. The CDR3 is CASSSSGTGGNIQYF. The CDR3 coding sequence is TGTGCCAGCAGTTCTTCCGGGACAGGGGGCAACATTCAGTACTTC.

This clonotype came up a few times. The chain has TRBV20-1 and TRBJ1-1; 7 bases align to TRBD1. Germline V CDR1 and CDR2: DFQATT, SNEGSKA (reference sequence). J gave up 5 bases and V 6 bases, and 9 bases lay outside the gene matches. CDR3 length: 13 residues. CDR3 coding DNA: TGCAGTGCCAGTAGGGGGCCGGGGACTGAAGCTTTCTTT. It codes for CSASRGPGTEAFF.

This clonotype was seen at least ten times. The rearrangement links TRBV12-3 or TRBV12-4 to TRBJ1-5; D remains ambiguous. V was shortened by 0 bases and J by 7 bases, with 7 bases between the two germline ends. The CDR3 covers 13 residues. CDR3 coding DNA: TGTGCCAGCAGTTTAGCGGAGGGCCAGCCCCAGCATTTT. This gives the protein CASSLAEGQPQHF.

This clonotype was counted a few times. The chain links TRBV5-6 to TRBJ1-1; TRBD1 matches 8 bases. Germline CDR1 reads SGHDT; CDR2 reads YYEEEE. The CDR3 consists of 16 residues. The trim removed 4 bases at V and 0 bases at J, leaving 8 bases unmatched. This CDR3 is CASSHNRGSMNTEAFF. CDR3 coding DNA: TGTGCCAGCAGCCACAACAGGGGGAGCATGAACACTGAAGCTTTCTTT. Drawing the rest from reference TRBV5-6 and TRBJ1-1, the complete variable domain is DAGVTQSPTHLIKTRGQQVTLRCSPKSGHDTVSWYQQALGQGPQFIFQYYEEEERQRGNFPDRFSGHQFPNYSSELNVNALLLGDSALYLCASSHNRGSMNTEAFFGQGTRLTVV.

This clonotype was counted ten times or more. The chain has TRBV12-3 or TRBV12-4 and TRBJ1-2; TRBD1 is a possible D gene (6 bases). Trimming removed 3 bases at V and 8 bases at J, with 13 bases between. This CDR3 has 13 amino acids. The CDR3 sequence: CASSLGGSYGYTF. The CDR3 DNA sequence: TGTGCCAGCAGTTTGGGGGGCTCCTACGGCTACACCTTC.

This clonotype occurred a few times. The chain recombines TRBV7-2 with TRBJ2-2, with D hard to call. The germline V gene encodes CDR1 SGHTA and CDR2 FQGNSA. V lost 2 bases and J lost 1, with 5 bases in between. The CDR3 extends over 14 amino acids. The CDR3 DNA sequence: TGTGCCAGCAGCTTACCTCTGAACACCGGGGAGCTGTTTTTT. It is translated as CASSLPLNTGELFF.

This clonotype was counted only a few times. The chain links TRBV9 to TRBJ1-1, with a possible D match to TRBD1 (6 bases). The germline CDR1 and CDR2 sequences are SGDLS and YYNGEE. The CDR3 is 14 residues long. Deletions cut 9 bases from V and 4 bases from J, with 19 bases between. The DNA for the CDR3 is TGTGCCACCACAAAACAGGGCGGCATCACTGAAGCTTTCTTT. Translating it yields CATTKQGGITEAFF.

In its sample, this clonotype was seen many times. The chain is built from TRBV5-1 and TRBJ2-7; unclear D gene. V was trimmed by 4 bases and J by 6 bases, leaving 11 bases between them. This CDR3 contains 12 residues. From germline, CDR1 is SGHRS and CDR2 YFSETQ. The CDR3 reads CASSVIRSEQYF. CDR3 nucleotides: TGCGCCAGCAGCGTTATTAGGAGCGAGCAGTACTTC. The variable domain in full, completed from reference TRBV5-1 and TRBJ2-7, reads KAGVTQTPRYLIKTRGQQVTLSCSPISGHRSVSWYQQTPGQGLQFLFEYFSETQRNKGNFPGRFSGRQFSNSRSEMNVSTLELGDSALYLCASSVIRSEQYFGPGTRLTVT.

This chain connects TRBV20-1 to TRBJ1-5; a possible D gene is TRBD1 (5 bases). Germline CDR1 DFQATT, CDR2 SNEGSKA (reference sequence). This CDR3 has 14 amino acids. The germline V and J ends were trimmed by 2 bases and 2 bases, with 10 bases remaining between them. The CDR3: CSARNGAGNQPQHF. CDR3 nucleotides: TGCAGTGCTAGAAACGGGGCCGGCAATCAGCCCCAGCATTTT.

This clonotype has at least ten counts. V usage is TRBV5-1 and J usage is TRBJ2-6; 7 bases agree with TRBD1. J was trimmed by 4 bases and V by 3 bases; bases with no gene match: 4. Per the germline V gene, CDR1 is SGHRS and CDR2 is YFSETQ. This CDR3 is built from 15 residues. The CDR3, as DNA: TGCGCCAGCAGCTCTCAGGGGGTGGGGGCCAACGTCCTGACTTTC. It encodes CASSSQGVGANVLTF.